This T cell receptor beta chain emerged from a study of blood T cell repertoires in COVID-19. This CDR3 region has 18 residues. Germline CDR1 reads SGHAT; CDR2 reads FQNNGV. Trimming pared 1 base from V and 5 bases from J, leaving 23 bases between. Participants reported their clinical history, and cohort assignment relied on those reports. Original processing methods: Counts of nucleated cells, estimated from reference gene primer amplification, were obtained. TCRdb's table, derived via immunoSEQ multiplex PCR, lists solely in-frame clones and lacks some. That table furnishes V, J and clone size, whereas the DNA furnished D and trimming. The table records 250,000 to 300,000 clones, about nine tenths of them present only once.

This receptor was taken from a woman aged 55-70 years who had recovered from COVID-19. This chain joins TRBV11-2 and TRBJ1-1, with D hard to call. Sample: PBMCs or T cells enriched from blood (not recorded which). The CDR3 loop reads CASSLVFVSVGDGTEAFF. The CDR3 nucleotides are TGTGCCAGCAGCTTAGTCTTTGTATCGGTGGGTGACGGGACTGAAGCTTTCTTT.